This T cell receptor (beta chain) was retrieved from a study of CD8+CD57+ T cells in acquired aplastic anemia. Study in general: The sorted CD4+ and CD8+ cells yielded an average about 3.3 ug of DNA. Overall study results and limits: Found in both controls and patients were around 31 CD8+ CDR3 sequences. Controls and patients did not differ significantly in CD8+ Simpson's diversity.

Genomic DNA acted as the template from which TCR beta VDJ combination and CDR3 sequence profiling were carried out. From the reads, TCRdb called clonotypes with MiXCR, one entry per CDR3 protein. The table has about 160,000 distinct CDR3 sequences, about 48% seen once. This clonotype showed up many times. Its antigen is unknown. Looked up from germline, CDR1 is MNHNS and CDR2 is SASEGT. Trimming pared 5 bases from V and 15 bases from J, leaving 14 bases between. The CDR3 is made up of 11 amino acids. The TCR originated in a human donor in good health. The J gene is TRBJ1-3, the V gene TRBV6-1; D perhaps matches TRBD1 (5 bases). The sample consisted of sorted CD4+, CD8+, or CD8+CD57+ T cells (not recorded which) from PBMCs. The CDR3 DNA sequence: TGTGCCAGCAGTCTTTTAGGCAGGGAATATTTT. It translates to CASSLLGREYF.